These T cell receptor beta chains were read from a single sample in a study of technical replicates of blood from a few donors. Libraries were prepared by immunoSEQ multiplex PCR; TCRdb keeps only in-frame clonotypes and omits some of them. Here the sample spans approximately 79,000 clones, about 95% being singletons. The sequencing sample was made of T cells isolated from PBMCs. The receptors come from a human donor in good health. CDR3s include the opening cysteine and the closing phenylalanine or tryptophan. D genes are given only for firm matches.

j_call,v_call,d_call,cdr3_length,cdr3_nt,cdr3_aa
TRBJ1-5,TRBV28,TRBD1,14,TGTGCCAGCAGTCCTCAGGGGGCTCGTCAGCCCCAGCATTTT,CASSPQGARQPQHF
TRBJ2-7,TRBV25-1,NA,12,TGTGCCAGCAGTGATTGGGAGGCTGAGCAGTACTTC,CASSDWEAEQYF
TRBJ2-1,TRBV13,NA,14,TGTGCCAGCTCAGGGACAATGGGTATCAATGAGCAGTTCTTC,CASSGTMGINEQFF
TRBJ1-1,TRBV10-3,NA,14,TGTGCCATCAGTGAGGCGACCGGGGACACTGAAGCTTTCTTT,CAISEATGDTEAFF
TRBJ2-1,TRBV11-3,TRBD2,17,TGTGCCAGCAGCTTAGATCGTGGGCTAGCGGGATACAATGAGCAGTTCTTC,CASSLDRGLAGYNEQFF
TRBJ2-5,TRBV9,TRBD2,13,TGTGCCAGCAGCGTAGGGGGGGGAGAGACCCAGTACTTC,CASSVGGGETQYF
TRBJ2-1,TRBV27,NA,18,TGTGCCAGCAGTTTAACCGAGGCCTACTTCGACAGGTTCGGGGAGCAGTTCTTC,CASSLTEAYFDRFGEQFF
TRBJ2-2,TRBV19,TRBD1,17,TGTGCCAGTAGTCCACGGTGGGCAGGGGGCGACACCGGGGAGCTGTTTTTT,CASSPRWAGGDTGELFF
TRBJ2-7,TRBV7-2,TRBD2,13,TGTGCCTCCGGACTAGCGGTTGCCTACGAGCAGTACTTC,CASGLAVAYEQYF
TRBJ2-1,TRBV7-9,NA,16,TGTGCCAGCAGCTTAGTAACCGGGTCTCCTTACAATGAGCAGTTCTTC,CASSLVTGSPYNEQFF
TRBJ2-7,TRBV28,NA,15,TGTGCCAGCAGTTCCTTCGACAGCCTTCATTACGAGCAGTACTTC,CASSSFDSLHYEQYF